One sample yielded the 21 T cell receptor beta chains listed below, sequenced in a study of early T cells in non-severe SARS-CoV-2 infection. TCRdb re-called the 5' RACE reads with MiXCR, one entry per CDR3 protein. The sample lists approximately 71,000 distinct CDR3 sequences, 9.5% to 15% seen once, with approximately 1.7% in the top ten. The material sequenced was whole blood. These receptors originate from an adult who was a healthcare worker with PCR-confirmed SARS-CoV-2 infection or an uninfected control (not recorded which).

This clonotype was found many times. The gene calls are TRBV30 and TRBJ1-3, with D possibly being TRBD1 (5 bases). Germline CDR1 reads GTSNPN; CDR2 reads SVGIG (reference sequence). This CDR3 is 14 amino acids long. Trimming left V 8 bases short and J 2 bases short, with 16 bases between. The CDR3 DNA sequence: TGTGCCGGTGACCGGGACGCCGCTGGAAACACCATATATTTT. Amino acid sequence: CAGDRDAAGNTIYF.

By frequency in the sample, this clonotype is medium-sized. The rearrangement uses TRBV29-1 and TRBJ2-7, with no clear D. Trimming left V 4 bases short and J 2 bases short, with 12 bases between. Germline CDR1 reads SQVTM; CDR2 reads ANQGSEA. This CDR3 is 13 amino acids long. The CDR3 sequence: CSVVSSPAYEQYF. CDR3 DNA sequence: TGCAGCGTTGTATCATCACCGGCCTACGAGCAGTACTTC.

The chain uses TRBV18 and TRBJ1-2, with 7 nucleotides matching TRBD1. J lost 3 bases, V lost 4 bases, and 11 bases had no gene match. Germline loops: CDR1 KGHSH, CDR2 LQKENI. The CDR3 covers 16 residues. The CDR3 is CASSLGTVADDYGYTF. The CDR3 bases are TGTGCCAGCTCACTCGGGACAGTTGCCGACGACTATGGCTACACCTTC.

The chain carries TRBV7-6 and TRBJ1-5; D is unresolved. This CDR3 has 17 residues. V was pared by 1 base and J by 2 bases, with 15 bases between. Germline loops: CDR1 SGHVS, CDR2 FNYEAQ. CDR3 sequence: CASSLGTAQWGNQPQHF. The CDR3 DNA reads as TGTGCCAGCAGCTTAGGAACAGCGCAGTGGGGCAATCAGCCCCAGCATTTT.

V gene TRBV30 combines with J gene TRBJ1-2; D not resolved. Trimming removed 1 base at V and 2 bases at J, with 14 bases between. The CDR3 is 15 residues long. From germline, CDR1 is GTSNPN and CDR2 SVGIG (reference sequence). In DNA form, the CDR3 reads TGTGCCTGGAGTGCCGGCCGGGCCAACAACTATGGCTACACCTTC. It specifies CAWSAGRANNYGYTF.

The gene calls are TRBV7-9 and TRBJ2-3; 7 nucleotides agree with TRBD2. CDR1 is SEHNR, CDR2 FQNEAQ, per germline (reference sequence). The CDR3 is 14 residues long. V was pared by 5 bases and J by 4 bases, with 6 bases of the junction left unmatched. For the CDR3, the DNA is TGTGCCAGCAGCGCTCAAACTAGCGCAGATACGCAGTATTTT. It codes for CASSAQTSADTQYF.

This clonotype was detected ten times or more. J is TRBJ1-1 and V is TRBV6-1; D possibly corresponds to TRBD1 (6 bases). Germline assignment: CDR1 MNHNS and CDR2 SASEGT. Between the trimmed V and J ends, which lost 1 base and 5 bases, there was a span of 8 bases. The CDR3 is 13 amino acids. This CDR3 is CASSEGGGTEAFF. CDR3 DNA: TGTGCCAGCAGTGAAGGAGGGGGGACTGAAGCTTTCTTT.

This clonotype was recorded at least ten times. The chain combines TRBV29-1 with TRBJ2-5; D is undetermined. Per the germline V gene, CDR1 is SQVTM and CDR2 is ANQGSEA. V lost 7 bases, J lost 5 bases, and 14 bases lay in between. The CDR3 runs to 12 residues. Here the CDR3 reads CSASVGMETQYF. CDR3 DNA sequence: TGCAGCGCCAGTGTAGGAATGGAGACCCAGTACTTC.

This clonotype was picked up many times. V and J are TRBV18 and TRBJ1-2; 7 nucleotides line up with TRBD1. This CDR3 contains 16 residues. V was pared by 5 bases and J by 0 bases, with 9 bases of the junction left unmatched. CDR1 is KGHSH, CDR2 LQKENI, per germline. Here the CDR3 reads CASSSGLTGSNYGYTF. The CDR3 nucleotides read TGTGCCAGCTCATCAGGACTGACAGGGTCTAACTATGGCTACACCTTC.

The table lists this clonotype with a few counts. CDR3 in amino acids: CASSQGLNNEQFF. The CDR3 DNA reads TGTGCCAGCAGCCAAGGACTTAACAATGAGCAGTTCTTC. The chain has TRBV7-9 and TRBJ2-1; perhaps TRBD2 as D (5 bases). The germline V gene has CDR1 SEHNR and CDR2 FQNEAQ (reference sequence). There are 13 residues in the CDR3. V gave up 5 bases and J gave up 5 bases, with 10 bases separating them.

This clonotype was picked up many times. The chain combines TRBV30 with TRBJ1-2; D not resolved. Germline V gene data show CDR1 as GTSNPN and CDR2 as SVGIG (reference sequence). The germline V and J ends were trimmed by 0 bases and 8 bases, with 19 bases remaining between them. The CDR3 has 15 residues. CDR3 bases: TGTGCCTGGAGTGTAAGCCGGCACCTGTCGTCGGGCTACACCTTC. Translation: CAWSVSRHLSSGYTF.

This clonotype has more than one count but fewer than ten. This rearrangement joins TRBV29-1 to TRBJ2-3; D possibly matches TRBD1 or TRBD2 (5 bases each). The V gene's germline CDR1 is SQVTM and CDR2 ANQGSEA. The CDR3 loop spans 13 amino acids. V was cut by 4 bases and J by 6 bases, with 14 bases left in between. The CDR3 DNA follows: TGCAGCGTTGCAGGGAGCCCCCCCGATACGCAGTATTTT. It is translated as CSVAGSPPDTQYF.

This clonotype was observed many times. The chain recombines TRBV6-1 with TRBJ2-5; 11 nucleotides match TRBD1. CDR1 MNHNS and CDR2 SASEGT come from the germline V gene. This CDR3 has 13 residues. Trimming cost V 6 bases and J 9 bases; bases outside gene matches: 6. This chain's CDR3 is CASSWTGGAAQYF. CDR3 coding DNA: TGTGCCAGCAGCTGGACAGGGGGCGCGGCCCAGTACTTC.

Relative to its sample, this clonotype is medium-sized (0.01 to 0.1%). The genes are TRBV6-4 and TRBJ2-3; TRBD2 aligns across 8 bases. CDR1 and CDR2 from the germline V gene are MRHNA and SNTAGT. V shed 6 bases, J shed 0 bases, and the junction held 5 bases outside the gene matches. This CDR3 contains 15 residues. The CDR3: CASSPSGGSTDTQYF. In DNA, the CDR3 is TGTGCCAGCAGCCCCAGCGGGGGTAGCACAGATACGCAGTATTTT.

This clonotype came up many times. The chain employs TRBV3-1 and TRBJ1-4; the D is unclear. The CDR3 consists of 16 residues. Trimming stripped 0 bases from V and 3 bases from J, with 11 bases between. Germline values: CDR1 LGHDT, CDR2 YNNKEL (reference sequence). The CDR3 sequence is CASSQDRPRPNEKLFF. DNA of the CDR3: TGTGCCAGCAGCCAAGATCGGCCGCGTCCTAATGAAAAACTGTTTTTT.

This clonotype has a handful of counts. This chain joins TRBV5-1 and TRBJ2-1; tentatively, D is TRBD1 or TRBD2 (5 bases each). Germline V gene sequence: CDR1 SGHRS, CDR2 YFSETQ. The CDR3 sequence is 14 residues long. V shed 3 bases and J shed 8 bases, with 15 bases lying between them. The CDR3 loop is CASSSRGDGDEQFF. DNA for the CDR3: TGCGCCAGCAGCTCACGAGGGGACGGCGATGAGCAGTTCTTC.

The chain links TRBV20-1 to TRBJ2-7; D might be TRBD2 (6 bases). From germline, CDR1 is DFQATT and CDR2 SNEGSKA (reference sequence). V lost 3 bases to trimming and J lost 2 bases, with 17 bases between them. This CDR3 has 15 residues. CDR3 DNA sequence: TGCAGTGCTAGCGTTACCGGGGGTTCGCCCTACGAGCAGTACTTC. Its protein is CSASVTGGSPYEQYF.

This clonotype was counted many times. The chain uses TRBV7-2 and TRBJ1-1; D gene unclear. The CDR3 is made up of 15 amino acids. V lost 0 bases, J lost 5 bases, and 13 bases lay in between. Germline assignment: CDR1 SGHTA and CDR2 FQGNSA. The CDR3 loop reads CASSLAPAGGTEAFF. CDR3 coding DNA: TGTGCCAGCAGCTTAGCGCCGGCAGGAGGTACTGAAGCTTTCTTT.

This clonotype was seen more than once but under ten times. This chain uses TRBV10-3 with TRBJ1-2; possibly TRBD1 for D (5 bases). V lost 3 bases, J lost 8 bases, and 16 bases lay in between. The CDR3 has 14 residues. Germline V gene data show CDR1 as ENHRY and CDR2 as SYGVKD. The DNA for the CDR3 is TGTGCCATCAGTGAAGGAGGGGCCGGTCCGGGCTACACCTTC. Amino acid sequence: CAISEGGAGPGYTF.

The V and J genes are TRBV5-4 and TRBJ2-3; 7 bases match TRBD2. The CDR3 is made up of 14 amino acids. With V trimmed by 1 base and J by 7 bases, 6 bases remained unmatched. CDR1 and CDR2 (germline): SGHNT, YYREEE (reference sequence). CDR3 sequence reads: CASSLSGGGYTQYF. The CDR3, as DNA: TGTGCCAGCAGCTTGTCCGGGGGAGGGTATACGCAGTATTTT. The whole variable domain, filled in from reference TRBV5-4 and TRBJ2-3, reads ETGVTQSPTHLIKTRGQQVTLRCSSQSGHNTVSWYQQALGQGPQFIFQYYREEENGRGNFPPRFSGLQFPNYSSELNVNALELDDSALYLCASSLSGGGYTQYFGPGTRLTVL.

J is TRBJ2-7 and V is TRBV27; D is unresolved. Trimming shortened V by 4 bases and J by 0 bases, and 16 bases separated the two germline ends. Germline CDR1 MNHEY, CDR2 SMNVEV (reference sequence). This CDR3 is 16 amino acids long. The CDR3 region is CASSSPRYQSSYEQYF. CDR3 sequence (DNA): TGTGCCAGCAGTTCTCCCCGCTACCAGTCCTCCTACGAGCAGTACTTC.